This T cell receptor beta chain derives from a study of neurological immune-mediated disorders. V lost 1 base and J lost 7, with 23 bases in between. The germline V gene has CDR1 SGHKS and CDR2 YYEKEE (reference sequence). This CDR3 spans 18 amino acids. Volunteers from a blood bank in Maryland, USA, constituted the healthy controls. It was by 5'RACE with 10-nucleotide random UMIs that the cDNA was made. MiXCR was run by TCRdb on the 5' RACE reads, yielding one entry per CDR3 protein. The table records around 46,000 distinct CDR3 sequences, roughly a quarter of them present only once. The source material was PBMCs. The V gene is TRBV5-5, the J gene TRBJ2-2; D is possibly TRBD1 (6 bases). This sequence originates from a woman between 70 and 85 years old in good health. DNA for the CDR3: TGTGCCAGCAGCTTGAGGGTTTTAGTGGACAGAATGTTCGGGGAGCTGTTTTTT. Residues: CASSLRVLVDRMFGELFF.